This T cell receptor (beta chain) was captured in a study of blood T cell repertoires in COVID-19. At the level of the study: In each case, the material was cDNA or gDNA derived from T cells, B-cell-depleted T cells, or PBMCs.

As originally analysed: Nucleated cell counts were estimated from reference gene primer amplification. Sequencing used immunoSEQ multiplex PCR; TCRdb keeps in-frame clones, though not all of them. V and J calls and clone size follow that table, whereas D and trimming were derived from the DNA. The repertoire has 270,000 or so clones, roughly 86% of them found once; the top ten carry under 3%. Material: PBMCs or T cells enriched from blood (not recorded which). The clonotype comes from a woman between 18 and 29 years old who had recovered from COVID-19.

The CDR3 loop is CASSLGQTNQPQHF. The CDR3 DNA is TGTGCCAGCAGCCTGGGACAGACTAATCAGCCCCAGCATTTT. V usage is TRBV28 and J usage is TRBJ1-5, with 7 bases fitting TRBD1. V lost 6 bases to trimming and J lost 4 bases; unmatched junction nucleotides: 6. CDR3 length equals 14 residues. In germline, CDR1 is MDHEN, CDR2 SYDVKM.